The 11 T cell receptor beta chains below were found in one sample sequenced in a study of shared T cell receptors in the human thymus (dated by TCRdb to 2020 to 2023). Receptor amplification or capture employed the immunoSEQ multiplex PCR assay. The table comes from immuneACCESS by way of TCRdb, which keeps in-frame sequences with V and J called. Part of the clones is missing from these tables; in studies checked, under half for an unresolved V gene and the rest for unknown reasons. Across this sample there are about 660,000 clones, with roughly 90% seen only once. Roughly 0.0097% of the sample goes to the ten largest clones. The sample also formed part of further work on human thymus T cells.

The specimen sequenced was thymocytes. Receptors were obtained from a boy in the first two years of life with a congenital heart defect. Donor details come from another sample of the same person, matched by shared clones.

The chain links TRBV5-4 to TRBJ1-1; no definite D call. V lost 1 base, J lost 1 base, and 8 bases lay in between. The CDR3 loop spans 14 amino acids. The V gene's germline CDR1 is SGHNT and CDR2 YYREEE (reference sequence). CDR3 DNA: TGTGCCAGCAGCTTGAGTAAGAGGAACACTGAAGCTTTCTTT. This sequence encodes CASSLSKRNTEAFF.

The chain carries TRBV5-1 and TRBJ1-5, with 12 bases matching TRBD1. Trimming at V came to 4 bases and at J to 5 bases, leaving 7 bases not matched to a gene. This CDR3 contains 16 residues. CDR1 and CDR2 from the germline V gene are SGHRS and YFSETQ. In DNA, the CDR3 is TGCGCCAGCAGCAAAGGGGACAGGGGGCTTGATCAGCCCCAGCATTTT. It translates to CASSKGDRGLDQPQHF.

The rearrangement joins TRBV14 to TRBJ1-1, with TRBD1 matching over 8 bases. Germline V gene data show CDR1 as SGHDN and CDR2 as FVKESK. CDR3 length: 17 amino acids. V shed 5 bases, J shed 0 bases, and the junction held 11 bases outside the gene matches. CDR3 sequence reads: CASSDRQGQGMNTEAFF. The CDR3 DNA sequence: TGTGCCAGCAGCGATCGACAGGGGCAGGGGATGAACACTGAAGCTTTCTTT.

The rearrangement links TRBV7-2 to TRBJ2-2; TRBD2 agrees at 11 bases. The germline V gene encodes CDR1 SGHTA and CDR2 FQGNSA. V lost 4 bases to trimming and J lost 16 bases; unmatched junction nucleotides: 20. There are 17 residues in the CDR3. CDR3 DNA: TGTGCCAGCAGCTATCATTCCCGACTAGCGGGGAACCCAAGTCCGTTTTTT. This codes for CASSYHSRLAGNPSPFF.

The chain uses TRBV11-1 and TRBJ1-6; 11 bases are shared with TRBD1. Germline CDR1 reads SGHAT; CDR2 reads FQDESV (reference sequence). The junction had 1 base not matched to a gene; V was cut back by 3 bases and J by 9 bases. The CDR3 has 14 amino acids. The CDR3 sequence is CASSLDRGPSPLHF. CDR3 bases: TGTGCCAGCAGCTTGGACAGGGGGCCTTCACCCCTCCACTTT.

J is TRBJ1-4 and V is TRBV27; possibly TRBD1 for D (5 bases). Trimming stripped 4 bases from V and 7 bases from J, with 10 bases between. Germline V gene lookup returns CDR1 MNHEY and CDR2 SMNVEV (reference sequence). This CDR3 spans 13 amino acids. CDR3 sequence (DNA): TGTGCCAGCAGTTGGGGGGAAGGTGAAAAACTGTTTTTT. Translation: CASSWGEGEKLFF.

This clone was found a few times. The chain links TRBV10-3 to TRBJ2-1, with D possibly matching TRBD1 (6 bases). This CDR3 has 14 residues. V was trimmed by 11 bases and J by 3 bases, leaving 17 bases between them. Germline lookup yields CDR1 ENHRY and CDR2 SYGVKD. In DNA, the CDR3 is TGTGCCTCCGGGGCAGGGGTAAACTACAATGAGCAGTTCTTC. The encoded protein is CASGAGVNYNEQFF.

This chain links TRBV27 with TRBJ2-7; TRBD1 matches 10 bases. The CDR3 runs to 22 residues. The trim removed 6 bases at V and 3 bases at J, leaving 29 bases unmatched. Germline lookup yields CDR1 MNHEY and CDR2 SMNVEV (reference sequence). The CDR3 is CASSLKTPLRDRGSFQIYEQYF. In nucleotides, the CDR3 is TGTGCCAGCAGCCTTAAAACCCCCCTCCGGGACAGGGGTTCATTTCAAATCTACGAGCAGTACTTC.

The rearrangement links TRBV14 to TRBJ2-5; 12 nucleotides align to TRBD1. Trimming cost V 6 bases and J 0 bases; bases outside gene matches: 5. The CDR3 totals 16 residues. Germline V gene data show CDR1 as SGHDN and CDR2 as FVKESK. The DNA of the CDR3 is TGTGCCAGCAGAGGGACAGGGGGCCTGCACCAAGAGACCCAGTACTTC. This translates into CASRGTGGLHQETQYF.

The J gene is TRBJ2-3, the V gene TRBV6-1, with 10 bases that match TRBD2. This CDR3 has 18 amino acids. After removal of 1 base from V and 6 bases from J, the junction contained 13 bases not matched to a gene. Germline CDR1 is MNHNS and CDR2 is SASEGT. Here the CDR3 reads CASSEVETSGTLRDTQYF. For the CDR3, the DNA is TGTGCCAGCAGTGAAGTAGAAACTAGCGGGACCCTAAGGGATACGCAGTATTTT.

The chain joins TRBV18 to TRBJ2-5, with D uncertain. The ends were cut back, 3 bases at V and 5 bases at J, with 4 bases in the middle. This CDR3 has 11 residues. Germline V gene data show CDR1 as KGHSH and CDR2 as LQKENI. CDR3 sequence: CASSPRETQYF. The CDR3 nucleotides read TGTGCCAGCTCACCGAGGGAGACCCAGTACTTC.